Below, 22 T cell receptor beta chains from the same sample are listed, as sequenced in a study of spatial heterogeneity in lung cancer. Using its own MiXCR run on the 5' RACE reads, TCRdb lists one record per CDR3 protein. The profile covers around 110,000 distinct CDR3 sequences, with 12% appearing a single time and 16% taken by the ten largest. Documented time point: blood at routine non-recurrence follow-up after resection. TCRs were sequenced from unsorted whole RNA of tumor, nontumor lung or PBMC. Sequencing used PBMCs, obtained at follow-up. These receptors were taken from a male donor with early-stage non-small cell lung cancer.

This clonotype was detected a few times. The gene calls are TRBV14 and TRBJ1-2; no reliable D call. The germline gives CDR1 SGHDN, CDR2 FVKESK. This CDR3 comprises 14 residues. Trimming removed 4 bases at V and 4 bases at J, with 13 bases between. CDR3 sequence: CASSPGIFGYGYTF. The CDR3 nucleotides read TGTGCCAGCAGCCCTGGGATATTCGGCTATGGCTACACCTTC.

In its sample, this clonotype was seen many times. The rearrangement uses TRBV24-1 and TRBJ2-5; possible D gene TRBD1, 6 bases. With 5 bases removed from V and 4 bases from J, the gap between germline ends came to 13 bases. The CDR3 runs to 14 residues. Germline CDR1 KGHDR, CDR2 SFDVKD. The CDR3 nucleotides read TGTGCCACCAGTGCGGTAGGCAGGGGAGAGACCCAGTACTTC. Translated: CATSAVGRGETQYF.

The table lists this clonotype with a few counts. V usage is TRBV7-9 and J usage is TRBJ1-1; D is perhaps TRBD1 (5 bases). Per the germline V gene, CDR1 is SEHNR and CDR2 is FQNEAQ (reference sequence). V was shortened by 1 base and J by 2 bases, with 14 bases between the two germline ends. CDR3 length equals 16 residues. The CDR3: CASSLDGGPGNTEAFF. Here the CDR3 DNA reads TGTGCCAGCAGCTTAGATGGGGGACCTGGAAACACTGAAGCTTTCTTT.

The chain uses TRBV2 and TRBJ2-2; TRBD1 agrees at 9 bases. The CDR3 loop spans 15 amino acids. CDR1 is SNHLY and CDR2 is FYNNEI in the germline V gene. V was clipped by 7 bases and J by 4 bases; unmatched bases: 7. The CDR3 spells CASNTGGGGTGELFF. The CDR3 DNA is TGTGCCAGCAACACAGGGGGCGGCGGCACCGGGGAGCTGTTTTTT.

This clonotype was counted many times. The chain has TRBV27 and TRBJ2-1; tentatively, D is TRBD2 (7 bases). The CDR3 extends over 14 amino acids. The V gene's germline CDR1 is MNHEY and CDR2 SMNVEV (reference sequence). V lost 0 bases, J lost 6 bases, and 9 bases lay in between. This CDR3 reads CASSLSGGPNEQFF. CDR3 nucleotide sequence: TGTGCCAGCAGTTTATCGGGGGGGCCCAATGAGCAGTTCTTC.

The rearrangement uses TRBV7-2 and TRBJ2-3; D may be TRBD2 (6 bases). The CDR3 is 19 residues long. The germline CDR1 and CDR2 sequences are SGHTA and FQGNSA. Trimming stripped 5 bases from V and 4 bases from J, with 28 bases between. CDR3 sequence: CASSQVAGPAKVHADTQYF. In nucleotides, the CDR3 is TGTGCCAGCAGCCAGGTGGCGGGGCCTGCAAAGGTGCACGCAGATACGCAGTATTTT.

This clonotype has only a few counts. The rearrangement uses TRBV5-3 and TRBJ1-5, with 9 bases that match TRBD1. TRBV5-3 is an ORF for which the function is uncertain. The CDR3 totals 13 residues. V was clipped by 5 bases and J by 6 bases; unmatched bases: 3. CDR3 region: CARRYRGRQPQHF. The CDR3 DNA follows: TGTGCCAGAAGGTACAGGGGGCGTCAGCCCCAGCATTTT.

This clonotype was observed a few times. This chain links TRBV10-3 with TRBJ2-1; D remains unclear. Germline V gene lookup returns CDR1 ENHRY and CDR2 SYGVKD. This CDR3 comprises 11 residues. V lost 3 bases and J 7 bases, leaving 4 bases between the germline ends. The CDR3, as DNA: TGTGCCATCAGTGATTTGAATGAGCAGTTCTTC. The encoded protein is CAISDLNEQFF.

This clonotype has at least ten counts. The chain is built from TRBV29-1 and TRBJ1-3, with TRBD1 as a possible D gene (6 bases). Germline V gene lookup returns CDR1 SQVTM and CDR2 ANQGSEA. V shed 3 bases and J shed 4 bases, with 7 bases lying between them. CDR3 size: 12 residues. CDR3 coding DNA: TGCAGCGTTGAGGGGGCCGGAAACACCATATATTTT. The encoded protein is CSVEGAGNTIYF.

In this sample, this clonotype turned up many times. The chain uses TRBV10-3 and TRBJ1-6, with a tentative D call TRBD1 (6 bases). Germline V lookup: CDR1 ENHRY, CDR2 SYGVKD. There are 13 residues in the CDR3. The V end lost 9 bases, the J end lost 5 bases, and 11 bases lay between the germline ends. CDR3 coding DNA: TGTGCCATTATGGACAGACATAATTCACCCCTCCACTTT. Translated, it gives CAIMDRHNSPLHF.

Many counts were recorded for this clonotype. This sequence joins TRBV5-1 and TRBJ1-1, with a tentative D call TRBD1 (6 bases). The CDR3 covers 16 residues. Germline V gives CDR1 SGHRS, CDR2 YFSETQ. The germline V and J ends were trimmed by 2 bases and 2 bases, with 16 bases remaining between them. The DNA of the CDR3 is TGCGCCAGCAGCTTAACGTCGGGGGCCTTCAACACTGAAGCTTTCTTT. Its translation is CASSLTSGAFNTEAFF. Full variable domain (remainder filled in from reference TRBV5-1 and TRBJ1-1): KAGVTQTPRYLIKTRGQQVTLSCSPISGHRSVSWYQQTPGQGLQFLFEYFSETQRNKGNFPGRFSGRQFSNSRSEMNVSTLELGDSALYLCASSLTSGAFNTEAFFGQGTRLTVV.

This clonotype has ten or more counts. This chain connects TRBV5-1 to TRBJ1-1; D uncertain. This CDR3 is built from 13 residues. The V gene lost 0 bases and the J gene lost 1 base, with 4 bases spanning the gap. Looked up from germline, CDR1 is SGHRS and CDR2 is YFSETQ. The CDR3 sequence: CASSLATNTEAFF. CDR3 in DNA: TGCGCCAGCAGCTTGGCCACGAACACTGAAGCTTTCTTT.

The rearrangement joins TRBV7-3 to TRBJ2-1; no firm D call. CDR1 SGHTA and CDR2 FQGTGA come from the germline V gene. The CDR3 totals 13 residues. V was trimmed by 1 base and J by 6 bases, leaving 7 bases between them. The CDR3 sequence: CASSLMLGNEQFF. The CDR3 DNA follows: TGTGCCAGCAGCTTAATGCTCGGCAATGAGCAGTTCTTC.

The V call is TRBV28, the J call TRBJ2-1, with unresolved D. V lost 7 bases and J 4 bases, leaving 5 bases between the germline ends. The germline CDR1 and CDR2 sequences are MDHEN and SYDVKM. This CDR3 comprises 11 residues. The CDR3 coding sequence is TGTGCCAGCACCTTGTACAATGAGCAGTTCTTC. Amino acids: CASTLYNEQFF.

In its sample, this clonotype was seen a few times. This chain links TRBV12-3 or TRBV12-4 with TRBJ2-3; tentatively, D is TRBD1 (5 bases). This CDR3 has 11 residues. V lost 5 bases to trimming and J lost 10 bases, with 10 bases between them. CDR3 sequence reads: CASSRQFAQYF. The CDR3 DNA reads as TGTGCCAGCAGTCGACAGTTCGCGCAGTATTTT.

The V call is TRBV10-3, the J call TRBJ1-4, with 9 bases aligning to TRBD1. V lost 5 bases and J lost 8; bases outside the gene matches: 9. CDR1 and CDR2 (germline): ENHRY, SYGVKD. CDR3 size: 15 residues. The CDR3 loop is CAISSRPGQGEKLFF. The CDR3 region has the DNA TGTGCCATCAGTTCGCGGCCGGGACAGGGCGAAAAACTGTTTTTT.

The V call is TRBV4-1, the J call TRBJ2-5, with D unclear. The germline V gene encodes CDR1 MGHRA and CDR2 YSYEKL. The V and J ends lost 5 bases and 4 bases respectively, with 11 bases between them. The CDR3 runs to 13 residues. This chain's CDR3 is CASSSRTVETQYF. DNA of the CDR3: TGCGCCAGCAGCTCTCGGACCGTAGAGACCCAGTACTTC.

This clonotype was seen more than once but under ten times. The gene calls are TRBV20-1 and TRBJ2-7; no clear D gene. This CDR3 contains 13 residues. Germline V CDR1 and CDR2: DFQATT, SNEGSKA (reference sequence). V dropped 1 base and J dropped 3 bases, with 10 bases sitting between them. CDR3 in amino acids: CSARASALYEQYF. Written as DNA, the CDR3 is TGCAGTGCTAGAGCCTCCGCCCTCTACGAGCAGTACTTC.

The rearrangement links TRBV6-1 to TRBJ2-2; D gene unclear. Germline V gene lookup returns CDR1 MNHNS and CDR2 SASEGT. CDR3 length: 14 amino acids. Trimming pared 1 base from V and 4 bases from J, leaving 7 bases between. The CDR3 here is CASSEVRFTGELFF. Here the CDR3 DNA reads TGTGCCAGCAGTGAAGTCCGATTCACCGGGGAGCTGTTTTTT.

There are a few counts of this clonotype. The chain combines TRBV4-1 with TRBJ2-4, with TRBD1 matching 7 bases. The CDR3 covers 14 residues. After removal of 1 base from V and 5 bases from J, the junction contained 2 bases not matched to a gene. The germline gives CDR1 MGHRA, CDR2 YSYEKL. This CDR3 is CASSQGGQQNIQYF. The DNA of the CDR3 is TGCGCCAGCAGCCAAGGGGGACAGCAAAACATTCAGTACTTC.

This chain connects TRBV18 to TRBJ1-5, with 7 bases aligning to TRBD1. V trimming: 6 bases; J trimming: 0 bases; junction bases outside the gene matches: 2. Germline V gives CDR1 KGHSH, CDR2 LQKENI. CDR3 size: 14 residues. The CDR3 bases are TGTGCCAGCTCCCAGGGGGTTAGCAATCAGCCCCAGCATTTT. Translated: CASSQGVSNQPQHF.

This clonotype was counted only a few times. The chain has TRBV2 and TRBJ1-6; D is uncertain. Germline CDR1 reads SNHLY; CDR2 reads FYNNEI. The CDR3 covers 12 residues. The V end was cut by 3 bases, the J end by 8 bases, with 5 bases between. The CDR3 reads CASSEVYSPLHF. Here the CDR3 DNA reads TGTGCCAGCAGTGAGGTGTATTCACCCCTCCACTTT.